A selection of T cell receptor beta chains follows, all from one sample in a study of control samples from healthy donors and cancer patients. Profiled with immunoSEQ multiplex PCR; TCRdb holds only in-frame clones, not every one. The profile covers 400,000 to 450,000 clones, with about nine tenths appearing a single time and around 6.4% taken by the ten largest. The sequenced sample was PBMCs. These receptors were collected from a man between 35 and 55 years old with head and neck cancer. Each CDR3 is given with its conserved first and last residue. Fields, in order: D gene, J gene, clone size, V gene, CDR3 DNA, CDR3 protein. D genes are given only for firm matches. The listing skips clone size in some rows; elsewhere it reads once, few, many or a size class.

d_call: TRBD2
j_call: TRBJ2-1
clone_size: NA
v_call: TRBV24-1
cdr3_nt: TGTGCCACCAGTGACCAGACTAGCGGGATTGAGCAGTTCTTC
cdr3_aa: CATSDQTSGIEQFF

d_call: TRBD1
j_call: TRBJ1-2
clone_size: NA
v_call: TRBV18
cdr3_nt: TGTGCCAGCTCACCTGGACAGGATAACTATGGCTACACCTTC
cdr3_aa: CASSPGQDNYGYTF

d_call: NA
j_call: TRBJ1-1
clone_size: NA
v_call: TRBV21-1
cdr3_nt: TGTGCCAGCAGCAAAGGGGTGGCAGGGAGGCCAGAGGGAACTGAAGCTTTCTTT
cdr3_aa: CASSKGVAGRPEGTEAFF

d_call: TRBD1
j_call: TRBJ1-4
clone_size: NA
v_call: TRBV11-2
cdr3_nt: TGTGCCAGCAGCTACGGGAAACCAGGGGGCGGTCGTGAAAAACTGTTTTTT
cdr3_aa: CASSYGKPGGGREKLFF

d_call: NA
j_call: TRBJ2-3
clone_size: NA
v_call: TRBV28
cdr3_nt: TGTGCCAGCAGTCTGGACCGATTACGAGGAGATACGCAGTATTTT
cdr3_aa: CASSLDRLRGDTQYF

d_call: NA
j_call: TRBJ2-3
clone_size: NA
v_call: TRBV11-3
cdr3_nt: TGTGCCAGCAGCTTAGCGGCAGATACGCAGTATTTT
cdr3_aa: CASSLAADTQYF

d_call: TRBD1
j_call: TRBJ1-6
clone_size: NA
v_call: TRBV6-6
cdr3_nt: TGTGCCAGCAGGGTCGACAGGGGTGAGAATTCACCCCTCCACTTT
cdr3_aa: CASRVDRGENSPLHF

d_call: NA
j_call: TRBJ1-4
clone_size: NA
v_call: TRBV5-1
cdr3_nt: TGCGCCAGCAGTCCCGGTGTAACTAATGAAAAACTGTTTTTT
cdr3_aa: CASSPGVTNEKLFF

d_call: NA
j_call: TRBJ2-3
clone_size: NA
v_call: TRBV29-1
cdr3_nt: TGCAGCGTTGGACGTGACACAGATACGCAGTATTTT
cdr3_aa: CSVGRDTDTQYF

d_call: NA
j_call: TRBJ2-7
clone_size: NA
v_call: TRBV28
cdr3_nt: TGTGCCAGCAGTACAGGGAGGGGGACCTACGAGCAGTACTTC
cdr3_aa: CASSTGRGTYEQYF

d_call: TRBD2
j_call: TRBJ2-1
clone_size: NA
v_call: TRBV9
cdr3_nt: TGTGCCAGCAGCGCTGGGACTAGCGGGACAAGGAGCTCCTACAATGAGCAGTTCTTC
cdr3_aa: CASSAGTSGTRSSYNEQFF

d_call: TRBD1
j_call: TRBJ2-3
clone_size: NA
v_call: TRBV6-2/TRBV6-3
cdr3_nt: TGTGCCAGCAGCCCCGGGACAGGAATCACAGATACGCAGTATTTT
cdr3_aa: CASSPGTGITDTQYF

d_call: NA
j_call: TRBJ2-1
clone_size: once
v_call: TRBV6-6
cdr3_nt: TGTGCCAGCACCACCCAGGGTCCAATGGATGAGCAGTTCTTC
cdr3_aa: CASTTQGPMDEQFF

d_call: NA
j_call: TRBJ1-1
clone_size: NA
v_call: TRBV10-3
cdr3_nt: TGTGCCATCAGTGAGACGGAAGGACGCACTGAAGCTTTCTTT
cdr3_aa: CAISETEGRTEAFF

d_call: NA
j_call: TRBJ2-1
clone_size: NA
v_call: TRBV7-8
cdr3_nt: TGTGCCAGCAGCCCGGACCGACAGTACAATGAGCAGTTCTTC
cdr3_aa: CASSPDRQYNEQFF

d_call: NA
j_call: TRBJ2-3
clone_size: NA
v_call: TRBV14
cdr3_nt: TGTGCCAGCAGCCAAACCACCTCCTTCGGGGGAACGCAGTATTTT
cdr3_aa: CASSQTTSFGGTQYF

d_call: NA
j_call: TRBJ1-4
clone_size: NA
v_call: TRBV21-1
cdr3_nt: TGTGCCAGCAGCCCTTGGGCAGGTAATGAAAAACTGTTTTTT
cdr3_aa: CASSPWAGNEKLFF

d_call: NA
j_call: TRBJ2-3
clone_size: NA
v_call: TRBV20-1
cdr3_nt: TGCAGTGCTAGTAAGGGCGGAGGCCGCACAGATACGCAGTATTTT
cdr3_aa: CSASKGGGRTDTQYF

d_call: TRBD1
j_call: TRBJ2-7
clone_size: NA
v_call: TRBV9
cdr3_nt: TGTGCCAGCAGCTCCACTACCGGGACAGGGGGGGATTACGAGCAGTACTTC
cdr3_aa: CASSSTTGTGGDYEQYF

d_call: TRBD1
j_call: TRBJ1-2
clone_size: NA
v_call: TRBV28
cdr3_nt: TGTGCCAGTGGGACAGGAAGCTTTGGCTACACCTTC
cdr3_aa: CASGTGSFGYTF

d_call: NA
j_call: TRBJ1-1
clone_size: NA
v_call: TRBV21-1
cdr3_nt: TGTCCCGGGGGGGAAGCTTTCTTT
cdr3_aa: CPGGEAFF

d_call: TRBD1
j_call: TRBJ1-1
clone_size: NA
v_call: TRBV29-1
cdr3_nt: TGCAGCGACCGGGAGGGGGCTGGGATGAACACTGAAGCTTTCTTT
cdr3_aa: CSDREGAGMNTEAFF

d_call: NA
j_call: TRBJ1-3
clone_size: few
v_call: TRBV5-1
cdr3_nt: TGCGCCAGCAGCATAGGTCCCTTCTACTCTGGAAACACCATATATTTT
cdr3_aa: CASSIGPFYSGNTIYF

d_call: NA
j_call: TRBJ1-1
clone_size: NA
v_call: TRBV19
cdr3_nt: TGTGCCAGCTCCTCTAAGGAGAACACTGAAGCTTTCTTT
cdr3_aa: CASSSKENTEAFF

d_call: NA
j_call: TRBJ2-1
clone_size: NA
v_call: TRBV10-3
cdr3_nt: TGTGCCATCAGTGAGCCCCCGAAGGGGGAGCCCAATGAGCAGTTCTTC
cdr3_aa: CAISEPPKGEPNEQFF

d_call: TRBD1
j_call: TRBJ1-2
clone_size: NA
v_call: TRBV2
cdr3_nt: TGTGCCACCAACCCGGGACAGGCAAACTATGGCTACACCTTC
cdr3_aa: CATNPGQANYGYTF

d_call: NA
j_call: TRBJ1-2
clone_size: NA
v_call: TRBV28
cdr3_nt: TGTGCCAGCAGTTTGGGACGGACGACTTATGGCTACACCTTC
cdr3_aa: CASSLGRTTYGYTF

d_call: NA
j_call: TRBJ2-3
clone_size: NA
v_call: TRBV2
cdr3_nt: TGTGCCAGCATGACCAGGCGGGGCTCGGATACGCAGTATTTT
cdr3_aa: CASMTRRGSDTQYF

d_call: NA
j_call: TRBJ2-5
clone_size: NA
v_call: TRBV28
cdr3_nt: TGTGCCAGCAGTATGACGGAGACCCAAGAGACCCAGTACTTC
cdr3_aa: CASSMTETQETQYF

d_call: NA
j_call: TRBJ2-3
clone_size: NA
v_call: TRBV27
cdr3_nt: TGTGCCAGCAGTTTAGCGTTAGCAGATACGCAGTATTTT
cdr3_aa: CASSLALADTQYF

d_call: TRBD1
j_call: TRBJ1-6
clone_size: NA
v_call: TRBV6-5
cdr3_nt: TGTGCCAGCAGTTACAGGCCCGGGACAGGGCTTTCACCCCTCCACTTT
cdr3_aa: CASSYRPGTGLSPLHF

d_call: TRBD1
j_call: TRBJ2-3
clone_size: NA
v_call: TRBV6-5
cdr3_nt: TGTGCCAGCAGCTACAGGGGGCCGAGGACAGATACGCAGTATTTT
cdr3_aa: CASSYRGPRTDTQYF

d_call: NA
j_call: TRBJ1-4
clone_size: NA
v_call: TRBV7-3
cdr3_nt: TGTGCCAGCAGCTTAACAGGGGGAACTAATGAAAAACTGTTTTTT
cdr3_aa: CASSLTGGTNEKLFF

d_call: NA
j_call: TRBJ1-4
clone_size: NA
v_call: TRBV3-1/TRBV3-2
cdr3_nt: TGTGCCAGCAGCCCAAGGTCCTTCGCAACTAATGAAAAACTGTTTTTT
cdr3_aa: CASSPRSFATNEKLFF

d_call: TRBD2
j_call: TRBJ2-2
clone_size: NA
v_call: TRBV11-2
cdr3_nt: TGTGCCAGCAGCTTAGATCCCTTAACTAGCGGTGGCGGGGAGCTGTTTTTT
cdr3_aa: CASSLDPLTSGGGELFF

d_call: NA
j_call: TRBJ1-1
clone_size: NA
v_call: TRBV5-1
cdr3_nt: TGCGCCAGCAGCTTCCGGGGGCCGAACACTGAAGCTTTCTTT
cdr3_aa: CASSFRGPNTEAFF

d_call: NA
j_call: TRBJ2-7
clone_size: NA
v_call: TRBV4-1
cdr3_nt: TGCGCCAGCAGTCCGACCGGTGCGAGGGAGAGCTCCTACGAGCAGTACTTC
cdr3_aa: CASSPTGARESSYEQYF

d_call: TRBD2
j_call: TRBJ2-1
clone_size: NA
v_call: TRBV27
cdr3_nt: TGTGCCAGCATCGCTATGAAGCTAGCGGGCAATGAGCAGTTCTTC
cdr3_aa: CASIAMKLAGNEQFF

d_call: NA
j_call: TRBJ2-2
clone_size: NA
v_call: TRBV19
cdr3_nt: TGTGCCAGTAGTATTACCACCGGGGAGCTGTTTTTT
cdr3_aa: CASSITTGELFF

d_call: NA
j_call: TRBJ2-2
clone_size: NA
v_call: TRBV19
cdr3_nt: TGTGCCAGTAGTATGAATAGCGGTGACACCGGGGAGCTGTTTTTT
cdr3_aa: CASSMNSGDTGELFF

d_call: TRBD1
j_call: TRBJ2-5
clone_size: NA
v_call: TRBV7-8
cdr3_nt: TGTGCCAGTCTTGGGGGAGCAGGGGGAGAGACCCAGTACTTC
cdr3_aa: CASLGGAGGETQYF

d_call: NA
j_call: TRBJ1-1
clone_size: NA
v_call: TRBV11-3
cdr3_nt: TGTGCCAGCAGCTTCGCCGGGCAGCCCGAAGCTTTCTTT
cdr3_aa: CASSFAGQPEAFF

d_call: NA
j_call: TRBJ1-5
clone_size: NA
v_call: TRBV7-2
cdr3_nt: TGTGCCAGCAGCTTAGAAAATGTTCAGCCCCAGCATTTT
cdr3_aa: CASSLENVQPQHF

d_call: NA
j_call: TRBJ1-5
clone_size: NA
v_call: TRBV28
cdr3_nt: TGTGCCAGCAGTTTACCGGGGTATAGCAATCAGCCCCAGCATTTT
cdr3_aa: CASSLPGYSNQPQHF

d_call: TRBD2
j_call: TRBJ2-5
clone_size: few
v_call: TRBV5-1
cdr3_nt: TGCGCCAGCAGCCAGCCCGCTAGCGGGGGGGCCCAGTACTTC
cdr3_aa: CASSQPASGGAQYF

d_call: TRBD1
j_call: TRBJ1-2
clone_size: NA
v_call: TRBV7-2
cdr3_nt: TGTGCCAGCAGCGGATGGGACAGGGCTATTAACTATGGCTACACCTTC
cdr3_aa: CASSGWDRAINYGYTF

d_call: NA
j_call: TRBJ1-4
clone_size: NA
v_call: TRBV6-6
cdr3_nt: TGTGCCAGCAGAACGCGTGACAGGAATGAAAAACTGTTTTTT
cdr3_aa: CASRTRDRNEKLFF

d_call: TRBD1
j_call: TRBJ2-7
clone_size: NA
v_call: TRBV28
cdr3_nt: TGTGCCAGCAGTTCGGGACAGGCCTATTCCTACGAGCAGTACTTC
cdr3_aa: CASSSGQAYSYEQYF

d_call: TRBD1
j_call: TRBJ1-3
clone_size: NA
v_call: TRBV5-8
cdr3_nt: TGTGCCAGCAGCAAACAGGGGATCTCTGGAAACACCATATATTTT
cdr3_aa: CASSKQGISGNTIYF

d_call: NA
j_call: TRBJ2-7
clone_size: NA
v_call: TRBV6-2/TRBV6-3
cdr3_nt: TGTGCCAGCAGTTACTCGGGGTCGCAGGGTGCAATTTTGTACGAGCAGTACTTC
cdr3_aa: CASSYSGSQGAILYEQYF

d_call: NA
j_call: TRBJ2-7
clone_size: NA
v_call: TRBV6-5
cdr3_nt: TGTGCCAGCAGTTCCCAGTCGTCCCTCTACGAGCAGTACTTC
cdr3_aa: CASSSQSSLYEQYF

d_call: TRBD2
j_call: TRBJ2-2
clone_size: NA
v_call: TRBV28
cdr3_nt: TGTGCCAGCAGTTTTTCGGGACTAGCGGGAGGGGAGCTGTTTTTT
cdr3_aa: CASSFSGLAGGELFF

d_call: NA
j_call: TRBJ1-6
clone_size: NA
v_call: TRBV27
cdr3_nt: TGTGCCAGCAGTCCGAGGTGGACGGACTATTCACCCCTCCACTTT
cdr3_aa: CASSPRWTDYSPLHF

d_call: NA
j_call: TRBJ2-3
clone_size: NA
v_call: TRBV19
cdr3_nt: TGTGCCAGTAGTGTAGGTCCGGGCACAGATACGCAGTATTTT
cdr3_aa: CASSVGPGTDTQYF

d_call: NA
j_call: TRBJ1-2
clone_size: once
v_call: TRBV25-1
cdr3_nt: TGTGCCAGCCTAAACAGGGCCCCGGGAGCCGGCTACACCTTC
cdr3_aa: CASLNRAPGAGYTF